This TCR beta chain was sequenced for a study of shared clonotypes between healthy human individuals. Overall study: The donor group consisted of two women and a few men, aged 18 to 49.

Points from the study as a whole: The donor pool, a small one, limited the genetic and exposure-history diversity represented.

Of note for this clone: The antigen remains unidentified.

The method was immunoSEQ multiplex PCR; TCRdb's version includes in-frame clones alone and lacks a portion of them. The sample has approximately 2.4 million clones; approximately 94% are singletons. This sequence was found in a man between 18 and 35 years old in good health. Sample: naive CD4+ T cells sorted from blood. As for subset: CD45RA+ positively selected.

The CDR3 region has the DNA TGTGCCACCGTGAAGAGTGGAGGGAGGGACTATGGCTACACCTTC. It yields the protein CATVKSGGRDYGYTF. The V call is TRBV6-1, the J call TRBJ1-2; D ambiguous. Trimming left V 10 bases short and J 3 bases short, with 21 bases between. Germline V gene sequence: CDR1 MNHNS, CDR2 SASEGT. The CDR3 has 15 amino acids.